This T cell receptor beta chain was sequenced in a study of shared clonotypes between healthy human individuals. The study's findings and limits: The study's rarefaction showed incomplete sorted-subset sequencing despite large depth.

CDR1 SGHAT and CDR2 FQNNGV come from the germline V gene. This CDR3 has 15 residues. V gave up 4 bases and J gave up 5 bases; unmatched junction bases: 6. Notes on this clone: Its cognate antigen is unknown.

Assay used: immunoSEQ multiplex PCR; TCRdb lists only in-frame clones, some missing. Of about 2.1 million clones listed, just over 90% are singletons. Cells designated naive CD8 were CD45RO-negative and were positively selected for CCR7, with terminally differentiated effector memory CD45RA+ cells excluded. Caucasian adults residing in Nashville, Tennessee made up all the donors. V is TRBV11-2 and J is TRBJ2-5; 11 bases align to TRBD2. The sequence was obtained from a man aged 18 to 29 in good health. Some clones in this sample may be carry-over from other donors' samples. The source material was naive CD8+ T cells from PBMCs. The chain's CDR3 is CASSYLAGGDETQYF. CDR3 sequence (DNA): TGTGCCAGCAGCTATCTAGCGGGAGGAGATGAGACCCAGTACTTC.